Presented here are 29 T cell receptor beta chains from one specimen sequenced in a study of blood T cell repertoires in COVID-19. Data came from immunoSEQ multiplex PCR; TCRdb stores just in-frame clones and leaves some out. The repertoire holds some 130,000 clones, with 84% as singletons. The sequenced material came from peripheral blood. The source is a man aged 55 to 70 with acute or convalescent COVID-19.

The V and J genes are TRBV5-1 and TRBJ1-6; D remains ambiguous. This CDR3 region has 14 residues. With 2 bases removed from V and 5 bases from J, the gap between germline ends came to 8 bases. Germline-derived CDR1 and CDR2 are SGHRS and YFSETQ. CDR3 region: CASSLDTHNSPLHF. The CDR3 nucleotides are TGCGCCAGCAGCTTAGACACGCATAATTCACCCCTCCACTTT. The whole variable domain, filled in from reference TRBV5-1 and TRBJ1-6, reads KAGVTQTPRYLIKTRGQQVTLSCSPISGHRSVSWYQQTPGQGLQFLFEYFSETQRNKGNFPGRFSGRQFSNSRSEMNVSTLELGDSALYLCASSLDTHNSPLHFGNGTRLTVT.

The chain carries TRBV6-2 or TRBV6-3 and TRBJ2-7, with 7 bases identical to TRBD2. In germline, CDR1 is MNHEY, CDR2 SVGEGT. The CDR3 has 14 residues. After removal of 3 bases from V and 3 bases from J, the junction contained 5 bases not matched to a gene. CDR3 DNA: TGTGCCAGCAGTTATAGCGGGTCAAACTACGAGCAGTACTTC. It specifies CASSYSGSNYEQYF.

This rearrangement joins TRBV5-5 to TRBJ1-1; D gene uncertain. The CDR3 is 16 residues long. Germline lookup yields CDR1 SGHKS and CDR2 YYEKEE (reference sequence). The V end lost 7 bases, the J end lost 6 bases, and 25 bases lay between the germline ends. CDR3 coding DNA: TGTGCCAGCCAGGAAGTTCAGCACAGCGGCTTTGCTGAAGCTTTCTTT. Its protein product is CASQEVQHSGFAEAFF.

V gene TRBV5-1 combines with J gene TRBJ2-7; D perhaps matches TRBD2 (5 bases). Trimming took 2 bases from V and 2 from J, leaving 8 bases between them. The CDR3 runs 13 residues. CDR1 and CDR2 (germline): SGHRS, YFSETQ. Written as DNA, the CDR3 is TGCGCCAGCAGCTTTAAAGCGGCCTACGAGCAGTACTTC. It is translated as CASSFKAAYEQYF.

V gene TRBV30 combines with J gene TRBJ2-1, with 8 positions matching TRBD2. CDR1 is GTSNPN, CDR2 SVGIG, per germline (reference sequence). V lost 3 bases to trimming and J lost 3 bases; unmatched junction nucleotides: 4. The CDR3 is 14 residues long. Here the CDR3 reads CAWSTSGFYNEQFF. The CDR3 bases are TGTGCCTGGAGCACTAGCGGATTCTACAATGAGCAGTTCTTC.

This clone was seen once. The rearrangement uses TRBV3-1 (or the pseudogene TRBV3-2) and TRBJ2-7, with D maybe TRBD1 (5 bases). CDR1 and CDR2 from the germline V gene are LGHDT and YNNKEL (reference sequence). The CDR3 loop spans 14 amino acids. V gave up 6 bases and J gave up 6 bases, with 18 bases separating them. The CDR3 DNA is TGTGCCAGCAGATTTAATTCAGGGAATACCGAGCAGTACTTC. As protein: CASRFNSGNTEQYF.

This sequence joins TRBV4-1 and TRBJ2-7; 11 bases are shared with TRBD1. CDR1 and CDR2 (germline): MGHRA, YSYEKL. CDR3 length: 15 amino acids. Trimming at V came to 5 bases and at J to 4 bases, leaving 7 bases not matched to a gene. CDR3 nucleotides: TGCGCCAGCAGCACCGGACAGGGGGCGCGTTACGAGCAGTACTTC. Its translation: CASSTGQGARYEQYF.

This clone was recorded once. V is TRBV18 and J is TRBJ1-3; 9 nucleotides align to TRBD1. The CDR3 is 15 amino acids. The V gene end was trimmed by 0 bases and the J gene end by 5 bases; junction bases not matched to a gene: 2. The germline gives CDR1 KGHSH, CDR2 LQKENI. CDR3 in amino acids: CASSPPDRGRNTIYF. The CDR3 nucleotides read TGTGCCAGCTCACCACCGGACAGGGGACGAAACACCATATATTTT.

The rearrangement joins TRBV20-1 to TRBJ1-2; no clear D. Germline CDR1 reads DFQATT; CDR2 reads SNEGSKA (reference sequence). There are 13 residues in the CDR3. V was cut by 3 bases and J by 8 bases, with 16 bases left in between. For the CDR3, the DNA is TGCAGTGCTAGTCCTACAGAAGGATGGGGCTACACCTTC. Translated: CSASPTEGWGYTF.

Here the CDR3 DNA reads TGTGCCAGTAGCTTCCGGGACAGGAACACCGGGGAGCTGTTTTTT. Its protein is CASSFRDRNTGELFF. The chain recombines TRBV19 with TRBJ2-2, with 7 bases aligning to TRBD1. The CDR3 runs to 15 residues. CDR1 and CDR2 (germline): LNHDA, SQIVND (reference sequence). The V and J ends lost 6 bases and 1 base, in that order; junction bases with no gene match: 5.

The sample holds a few counts of this clone. The chain employs TRBV5-1 and TRBJ2-1; D is possibly TRBD1 (6 bases). Germline loops: CDR1 SGHRS, CDR2 YFSETQ. The CDR3 is made up of 15 amino acids. Between the trimmed V and J ends, which lost 0 bases and 3 bases, there was a span of 10 bases. The CDR3 protein is CASSLEGGIYNEQFF. CDR3 bases: TGCGCCAGCAGCTTGGAAGGGGGAATCTACAATGAGCAGTTCTTC.

The chain combines TRBV7-9 with TRBJ1-1; D gene ambiguous. Germline values: CDR1 SEHNR, CDR2 FQNEAQ (reference sequence). The V end was cut by 8 bases, the J end by 4 bases, with 11 bases between. There are 12 residues in the CDR3. The CDR3 spells CASLEVRTEAFF. The CDR3, as DNA: TGTGCCAGCCTGGAGGTTCGCACTGAAGCTTTCTTT.

The V gene is TRBV19, the J gene TRBJ2-1; 12 nucleotides line up with TRBD2. The germline V gene encodes CDR1 LNHDA and CDR2 SQIVND (reference sequence). J gave up 10 bases and V 5 bases, and 6 bases lay outside the gene matches. This CDR3 spans 14 amino acids. CDR3 sequence reads: CASSPWTSGNEQFF. CDR3 nucleotide sequence: TGTGCCAGTAGTCCCTGGACTAGCGGGAACGAGCAGTTCTTC.

Here the CDR3 DNA reads TGTGCCAGCAGCGTAGGTCTCAGGGCCAACACTGAAGCTTTCTTT. This sequence encodes CASSVGLRANTEAFF. This chain connects TRBV9 to TRBJ1-1; D might be TRBD1 (5 bases). The germline gives CDR1 SGDLS, CDR2 YYNGEE. This CDR3 spans 15 amino acids. V dropped 0 bases and J dropped 2 bases, with 11 bases sitting between them.

This chain joins TRBV30 and TRBJ1-6; no clear D gene. This CDR3 contains 12 residues. The V and J ends lost 6 bases and 7 bases respectively, with 10 bases between them. Germline lookup yields CDR1 GTSNPN and CDR2 SVGIG (reference sequence). DNA of the CDR3: TGTGCCTGCTTCGCCGGGAATTCACCCCTCCACTTT. Translation: CACFAGNSPLHF. The full variable domain, in which reference TRBV30 and TRBJ1-6 provide the parts outside the CDR3, is SQTIHQWPATLVQPVGSPLSLECTVEGTSNPNLYWYRQAAGRGLQLLFYSVGIGQISSEVPQNLSASRPQDRQFILSSKKLLLSDSGFYLCACFAGNSPLHFGNGTRLTVT.

This rearrangement joins TRBV12-3 or TRBV12-4 to TRBJ1-1; 7 bases fit TRBD1. Unmatched junction bases numbered 3, after V lost 4 bases and J lost 4 bases. This CDR3 contains 13 residues. CDR3 loop: CASSSHRGTEAFF. As DNA, the CDR3 is TGTGCCAGCAGTTCACACAGGGGCACTGAAGCTTTCTTT.

In nucleotides, the CDR3 is TGTGCCAGCCCAGGACAGGCCTCCTACGAGCAGTACTTC. Translating gives CASPGQASYEQYF. The chain recombines TRBV5-6 with TRBJ2-7, with 7 bases that match TRBD1. The J segment lost 0 bases and the V segment lost 7 bases, leaving 4 bases of the junction unmatched. CDR1 SGHDT and CDR2 YYEEEE come from the germline V gene. This CDR3 contains 13 residues.

This chain uses TRBV27 with TRBJ2-3, with 8 bases that match TRBD2. The CDR3 loop spans 15 amino acids. With 2 bases clipped from V and 1 base from J, the junction kept 2 bases outside the gene matches. Germline CDR1 and CDR2: MNHEY and SMNVEV (reference sequence). The CDR3 DNA sequence: TGTGCCAGCAGTTTAGGGACTAGGGGCACAGATACGCAGTATTTT. It yields the protein CASSLGTRGTDTQYF.

The V gene is TRBV5-6, the J gene TRBJ1-2; D is unresolved. Trimming cost V 4 bases and J 1 base, with 8 bases left between them. This CDR3 contains 13 residues. Germline CDR1 reads SGHDT; CDR2 reads YYEEEE. This CDR3 is CASSQTDNYGYTF. For the CDR3, the DNA is TGTGCCAGCAGCCAGACTGATAACTATGGCTACACCTTC.

V usage is TRBV11-1 and J usage is TRBJ2-1; D not resolved. Germline V gene data show CDR1 as SGHAT and CDR2 as FQDESV (reference sequence). Trimming left V 3 bases short and J 2 bases short, with 11 bases between. The CDR3 loop spans 15 amino acids. CDR3 sequence reads: CASSFVQVTYNEQFF. The CDR3 DNA sequence: TGTGCCAGCAGCTTCGTTCAGGTGACCTACAATGAGCAGTTCTTC.

The CDR3 spells CASSVGQGYEQYF. In DNA form, the CDR3 reads TGTGCCAGCAGCGTGGGACAGGGCTACGAGCAGTACTTC. The chain carries TRBV7-6 and TRBJ2-7; 9 nucleotides align to TRBD1. Losses at the gene ends were 5 bases for V and 3 bases for J; bases not matched to a gene: 2. Germline V lookup: CDR1 SGHVS, CDR2 FNYEAQ. This CDR3 region has 13 residues.

This chain links TRBV5-3 with TRBJ1-1; D may be TRBD1 (5 bases). TRBV5-3 is identified as an open reading frame with a role that is uncertain. V was clipped by 0 bases and J by 0 bases, with 33 bases between them. This CDR3 spans 23 amino acids. CDR3 sequence (DNA): TGTGCCAGAAGCTTGGGGGATAGGGTTCCTCCGATACGGGACTGTAAAATGAACACTGAAGCTTTCTTT. It specifies CARSLGDRVPPIRDCKMNTEAFF.

This clone has a single count. The chain recombines TRBV6-2 or TRBV6-3 with TRBJ2-1; D might be TRBD2 (5 bases). Germline loops: CDR1 MNHEY, CDR2 SVGEGT. The CDR3 runs 16 residues. Trimming took off 0 bases at V and 1 base at J, with 10 bases between the two ends. The CDR3 nucleotides are TGTGCCAGCAGTTACTCGAGTCGGACTTCCTACAATGAGCAGTTCTTC. This sequence encodes CASSYSSRTSYNEQFF.

The rearrangement uses TRBV11-3 and TRBJ1-2, with D perhaps matching TRBD1 (6 bases). This CDR3 is built from 13 residues. CDR1 is SGHNT, CDR2 YENEEA, per germline. V lost 2 bases and J 7 bases, leaving 11 bases between the germline ends. CDR3: CASSLSGGLGYTF. Written as DNA, the CDR3 is TGTGCCAGCAGCTTAAGCGGGGGGCTTGGCTACACCTTC.

This chain uses TRBV6-5 with TRBJ1-3; no firm D call. CDR1 is MNHEY and CDR2 is SVGAGI in the germline V gene. V lost 6 bases and J 7 bases, leaving 16 bases between the germline ends. The CDR3 loop spans 14 amino acids. The CDR3 spells CASRGGLVSNTIYF. In DNA form, the CDR3 reads TGTGCCAGCAGGGGTGGACTCGTTAGTAACACCATATATTTT.

This chain links TRBV7-9 with TRBJ1-2; 8 positions agree with TRBD1. This CDR3 comprises 13 residues. Germline lookup yields CDR1 SEHNR and CDR2 FQNEAQ (reference sequence). The V segment lost 4 bases and the J segment 6 bases; nucleotides outside the gene matches: 4. The CDR3 region has the DNA TGTGCCAGCAGCTCCCAGGGGGCGGATGGCTACACCTTC. Translated: CASSSQGADGYTF.

The V and J genes are TRBV10-1 and TRBJ2-5, with TRBD2 identical over 15 bases. With 2 bases clipped from V and 5 bases from J, the junction kept 3 bases outside the gene matches. CDR1 is WNHNN and CDR2 is SYGVQD in the germline V gene (reference sequence). The CDR3 has 16 residues. The CDR3 here is CASSERTSGGVETQYF. CDR3 DNA sequence: TGCGCCAGCAGTGAGCGGACTAGCGGGGGGGTTGAGACCCAGTACTTC.

This clone has a handful of counts. V gene TRBV6-5 combines with J gene TRBJ2-1; D might be TRBD1 (6 bases). CDR1 is MNHEY and CDR2 is SVGAGI in the germline V gene. The CDR3 is made up of 15 amino acids. V dropped 6 bases and J dropped 1 base, with 13 bases sitting between them. CDR3 loop: CASSKDRRSYNEQFF. The CDR3 DNA reads as TGTGCCAGCAGCAAGGACAGACGATCCTACAATGAGCAGTTCTTC.

V gene TRBV9 combines with J gene TRBJ2-7; D is perhaps TRBD2 (6 bases). CDR1 and CDR2 from the germline V gene are SGDLS and YYNGEE. There are 15 residues in the CDR3. Trimming cost V 4 bases and J 6 bases, with 20 bases left between them. The CDR3 sequence: CASSPQAGLVGEQYF. The CDR3 DNA follows: TGTGCCAGCAGCCCCCAAGCGGGTCTAGTGGGCGAGCAGTACTTC.